This is a list of T cell receptor beta chains from one sample in a study of Ad26.COV2.S vaccination and SARS-CoV-2 variants. Sequencing used immunoSEQ multiplex PCR; TCRdb keeps in-frame clones, though not all of them. This sample carries fewer than 400,000 clones, 90% of them seen once, and the ten largest clones take 5% to 6.5%. Specimen: peripheral blood, collected in a trial of Ad26.COV2.S vaccine versus placebo. The receptors were sampled from a person aged 18-60 years who received the Ad26.COV2.S COVID-19 vaccine or a placebo. The conserved cysteine and the conserved F or W are not part of the CDR3 here. Part of the rows lack a size; the others show once, few, many or a class for expanded clones.

size: NA; length: 12; V: TRBV18; J: TRBJ1-5; CDR3: ASSPRGSGQPQH
size: once; length: 14; V: TRBV4-1; J: TRBJ2-4; CDR3: ASSLSGSGQANIQY
size: NA; length: 13; V: TRBV2; J: TRBJ2-3; CDR3: ASIPFSSGVDTQY
size: NA; length: 13; V: TRBV19; J: TRBJ1-2; CDR3: ASSISGQGNYGYT
size: NA; length: 17; V: TRBV27; J: TRBJ2-6; CDR3: ASSLIASGAMGGANVLT
size: NA; length: 10; V: TRBV5-4; J: TRBJ1-1; CDR3: ASSSEAPKAF
size: NA; length: 13; V: TRBV2; J: TRBJ1-1; CDR3: ASRALWGQGTEAF
size: NA; length: 13; V: TRBV2; J: TRBJ2-1; CDR3: ASNRRGTEGNEQF
size: NA; length: 11; V: TRBV4-2; J: TRBJ1-1; CDR3: ASSQGGNTEAF
size: NA; length: 11; V: TRBV7-6; J: TRBJ2-1; CDR3: ASSIGTLGEQF
size: NA; length: 15; V: TRBV4-1; J: TRBJ1-1; CDR3: ASSRDGTGLASTEAF
size: NA; length: 13; V: TRBV18; J: TRBJ2-7; CDR3: ASSPRGQGSYEQY
size: NA; length: 12; V: TRBV5-1; J: TRBJ1-1; CDR3: ASRASGGNTEAF
size: NA; length: 11; V: TRBV29-1; J: TRBJ1-5; CDR3: SVSDGSNQPQH
size: NA; length: 11; V: TRBV29-1; J: TRBJ1-1; CDR3: SSRAGMNTEAF
size: NA; length: 14; V: TRBV9; J: TRBJ1-2; CDR3: ASSVDSGWTNYGYT
size: NA; length: 13; V: TRBV6-5; J: TRBJ2-1; CDR3: ASRRDLTSYNEQF
size: few; length: 11; V: TRBV6-4; J: TRBJ1-1; CDR3: ASSPTENTEAF
size: NA; length: 16; V: TRBV19; J: TRBJ1-5; CDR3: ASKRDGKVPTGNQPQH
size: NA; length: 12; V: TRBV19; J: TRBJ2-7; CDR3: ASSRTGATYEQY
size: NA; length: 14; V: TRBV4-1; J: TRBJ1-4; CDR3: ASSRTEGAFDEKLF
size: NA; length: 15; V: TRBV6-6; J: TRBJ2-5; CDR3: ASSLHPRGAGGETQY
size: NA; length: 16; V: TRBV4-3; J: TRBJ2-1; CDR3: ASSQEGLAGRPYNEQF
size: NA; length: 12; V: TRBV6-5; J: TRBJ1-2; CDR3: AIGRPGRNYGYT
size: NA; length: 15; V: TRBV4-3; J: TRBJ2-3; CDR3: ASSQGRFGGIADTQY
size: NA; length: 12; V: TRBV19; J: TRBJ1-1; CDR3: ASTGAESNTEAF
size: NA; length: 12; V: TRBV7-2; J: TRBJ2-3; CDR3: ASNGGAMLDTQY
size: NA; length: 11; V: TRBV14; J: TRBJ1-1; CDR3: ASEKTFGTEAF
size: NA; length: 10; V: TRBV24-1; J: TRBJ2-4; CDR3: ATSGFKNIQY
size: NA; length: 17; V: TRBV3-1/TRBV3-2; J: TRBJ2-1; CDR3: ASSQHNAGGQGRRNEQF
size: NA; length: 13; V: TRBV11-2; J: TRBJ1-1; CDR3: ASSLATGMNTEAF
size: NA; length: 13; V: TRBV4-1; J: TRBJ2-7; CDR3: ASSQVQAGAYEQY
size: NA; length: 13; V: TRBV27; J: TRBJ2-1; CDR3: ASSLGQGAYNEQF
size: NA; length: 13; V: TRBV7-9; J: TRBJ2-7; CDR3: ASSRSGGLSYEQY
size: NA; length: 16; V: TRBV10-3; J: TRBJ1-1; CDR3: AISGGGGTGGQNTEAF
size: NA; length: 13; V: TRBV19; J: TRBJ1-4; CDR3: ASVPGGRTNEKLF
size: NA; length: 13; V: TRBV14; J: TRBJ2-1; CDR3: ASSWDRGPYNEQF